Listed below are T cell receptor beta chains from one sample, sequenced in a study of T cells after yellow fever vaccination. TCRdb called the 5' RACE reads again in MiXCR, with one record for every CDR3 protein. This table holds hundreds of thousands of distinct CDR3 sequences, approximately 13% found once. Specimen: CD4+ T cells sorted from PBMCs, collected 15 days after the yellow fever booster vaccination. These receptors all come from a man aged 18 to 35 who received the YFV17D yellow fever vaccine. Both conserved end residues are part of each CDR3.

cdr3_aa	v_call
CASSLDLGPGAFF	TRBV5-1
CASSQGSGPGNTIYF	TRBV18
CASSREAGRVETQYF	TRBV5-5
CASSPRKGSPTGELFF	TRBV18
CASSLVQGEYNEQFF	TRBV5-1
CASSLALAGSGELFF	TRBV7-2
CASSVRPGNSYEQYF	TRBV7-2
CASSLTDTSTDTQYF	TRBV7-9
CSVVQNQETQYF	TRBV29-1
CAGDRGGYGYTF	TRBV6-6
CASSLELSQPQHF	TRBV7-2
CASSLLTSQETQYF	TRBV5-1
CASSMVQQVRGYGYTF	TRBV19
CASSVDMMNTEAFF	TRBV9
CASSLWPGRESAEAFF	TRBV5-1
CASSQRQGEAQPQHF	TRBV7-2
CASSPASYNSPLHF	TRBV18
CHTSKRENTEAFF	TRBV27
CSAREWTVNEKLFF	TRBV20-1
CASSLARSSTDTQYF	TRBV5-1
CASSKQGAPDTQYF	TRBV2
CASSPAQVAETQYF	TRBV4-2